This T cell receptor beta chain came from a study of T cell repertoires in cytomegalovirus infection. In germline, CDR1 is SNHLY, CDR2 FYNNEI. V was trimmed by 8 bases and J by 0 bases, leaving 10 bases between them. The CDR3 is 14 amino acids. On this clonotype: Antigen unknown.

Each CDR3 protein gets one entry after TCRdb re-called the reads with MiXCR. The sample contains a few hundred thousand distinct CDR3 sequences, 17% of which appear only once. Study-wide points: Summed frequency of shared TCR beta families picked out CMV carriers who also had the relevant HLA.

The chain combines TRBV2 with TRBJ2-2; no definite D call. Material for sequencing was PBMCs. The sequence was obtained from a human donor in good health (CMV status not recorded). Some clones in this sample may be carry-over from other donors' samples. The CDR3 nucleotides read TGTGCCAGCGTATACACCCCGAACACCGGGGAGCTGTTTTTT. Translated: CASVYTPNTGELFF.